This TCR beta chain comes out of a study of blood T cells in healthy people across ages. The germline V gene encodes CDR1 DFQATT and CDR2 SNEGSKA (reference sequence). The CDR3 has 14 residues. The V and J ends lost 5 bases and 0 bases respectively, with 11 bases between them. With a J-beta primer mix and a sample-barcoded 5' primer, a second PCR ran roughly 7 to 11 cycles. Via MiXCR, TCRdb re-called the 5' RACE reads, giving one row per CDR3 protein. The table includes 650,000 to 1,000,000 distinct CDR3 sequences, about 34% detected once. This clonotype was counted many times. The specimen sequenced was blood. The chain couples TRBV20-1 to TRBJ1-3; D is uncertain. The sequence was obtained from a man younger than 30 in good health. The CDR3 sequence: CSAGEGFSGNTIYF. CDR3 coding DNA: TGCAGTGCTGGGGAGGGCTTCTCTGGAAACACCATATATTTT.